These T cell receptor beta chains were read from a single sample in a study of control samples from healthy donors and cancer patients. Produced via immunoSEQ multiplex PCR; TCRdb's table is partial and in-frame only. In the table there are some 120,000 clones, approximately 90% of which are singletons. Sequenced sample: blood. These receptors originate from a man aged 45-65 years in good health. The CDR3 runs from the conserved cysteine through the conserved F or W. The D gene is left open where the match is weak. Size is omitted from some rows. Given values are once, few, many or a class for expanded clones.

TGTGCCTGGAACAGGGGGCGAACCCCGAACACCGGGGAGCTGTTTTTT	CAWNRGRTPNTGELFF	TRBV30	TRBJ2-2	-	TRBD1
TGCGCCAGCAGTGAGGACTACGAGCAGTACTTC	CASSEDYEQYF	TRBV10-1	TRBJ2-7	-	-
TGTGCCAGCAGTGGGTCCACGGGAGGCGAAAAACTGTTTTTT	CASSGSTGGEKLFF	TRBV25-1	TRBJ1-4	once	-
TGTGCCAGCAGTGAATACTCGGCAGTGCCAGAGACCCAGTACTTC	CASSEYSAVPETQYF	TRBV25-1	TRBJ2-5	-	-
TGTGCCAGCAGTTTCAGGGTGATAGGGGCCGTGAATTCACCCCTCCACTTT	CASSFRVIGAVNSPLHF	TRBV27	TRBJ1-6	-	-
TGTGCCAGCAGTGAATCCAGGGTCACTGAAGCTTTCTTT	CASSESRVTEAFF	TRBV6-1	TRBJ1-1	-	-
TGTGCCTGGACCCGCCAGCGTAGCTTCAATGAGCAGTTCTTC	CAWTRQRSFNEQFF	TRBV30	TRBJ2-1	-	-
TGTGCCAGCAGGTCTAAAGGGGGGTCTTCACCCCTCCACTTT	CASRSKGGSSPLHF	TRBV6-5	TRBJ1-6	-	-
TGCAGCGTTGTGGGACAGGGTTCGGGGGAGCAGTACTTC	CSVVGQGSGEQYF	TRBV29-1	TRBJ2-7	few	TRBD1
TGCGCCAGCAGCTTAGGACTAGCAGTCACCGGGGAGCTGTTTTTT	CASSLGLAVTGELFF	TRBV5-1	TRBJ2-2	-	TRBD2
TGCGCCAGCAGCCAGCTTATAGGGGTAACTAATGAAAAACTGTTTTTT	CASSQLIGVTNEKLFF	TRBV4-1	TRBJ1-4	-	-
TGTGCCAGCAGCGTAGGCTCCCTCTCTGGAAACACCATATATTTT	CASSVGSLSGNTIYF	TRBV9	TRBJ1-3	-	-
TGTGCCAGCAGCCAAAGATCGGGGGGGCAATCAGATACGCAGTATTTT	CASSQRSGGQSDTQYF	TRBV3-1/TRBV3-2	TRBJ2-3	-	TRBD2
TGTGCCAGCAGTCACAGGGCCGGTAATGAAAAACTGTTTTTT	CASSHRAGNEKLFF	TRBV6-5	TRBJ1-4	-	-
TGTGCCAGCAGCGCCGGGGGCACCCAGTACTTC	CASSAGGTQYF	TRBV9	TRBJ2-5	-	-
TGCGCCAGCAGCCAAGTCATCCGGGACAGGGGTCCTAACTATGGCTACACCTTC	CASSQVIRDRGPNYGYTF	TRBV4-1	TRBJ1-2	-	TRBD1
TGTGCCAGCAGCCAAGCGGGGGCCGGGGAGCTGTTTTTT	CASSQAGAGELFF	TRBV3-1/TRBV3-2	TRBJ2-2	-	-
TGCGCCAGCAGCCAAGAGGTATATCGGATCTACGAGCAGTACTTC	CASSQEVYRIYEQYF	TRBV4-1	TRBJ2-7	-	-
TGTGCCAGCAGCGCGCGGGGCCGCAAAACTTCGGAGACCCAGTACTTC	CASSARGRKTSETQYF	TRBV11-3	TRBJ2-5	few	-
TGTGCCAGCAGTTATAGGGGGGGCGCGAGGAACACTGAAGCTTTCTTT	CASSYRGGARNTEAFF	TRBV6-5	TRBJ1-1	-	-
TGTGCCAGCAGTTTATCGGGGCGGCGGGAGCAGTTCTTC	CASSLSGRREQFF	TRBV27	TRBJ2-1	-	-
TGTGCCAGCAGCCAAGTCACAATTGACACTGAAGCTTTCTTT	CASSQVTIDTEAFF	TRBV14	TRBJ1-1	-	-
TGTGCCAGCAGCTTATCTCCACAAGTCGCGAACACCGGGGAGCTGTTTTTT	CASSLSPQVANTGELFF	TRBV7-8	TRBJ2-2	-	-
TGCGCCACCTCATCGTCAGGGGGTAACTATGGCTACACCTTC	CATSSSGGNYGYTF	TRBV5-1	TRBJ1-2	-	TRBD1
TGTGCCACCAGGGGGGCAGACACAGATACGCAGTATTTT	CATRGADTDTQYF	TRBV6-5	TRBJ2-3	-	-
TGCGCCAGCAGCCAAAGACAGGACGTCGGCTATGGCTACACCTTC	CASSQRQDVGYGYTF	TRBV5-1	TRBJ1-2	-	-
TGCGCCAGCAGCTCGGGACTGGGGACTAGCGGGGGCCAAGAGACCCAGTACTTC	CASSSGLGTSGGQETQYF	TRBV5-1	TRBJ2-5	-	TRBD2
TGCAGCGTTCCAGGGATATATGGCTACACCTTC	CSVPGIYGYTF	TRBV29-1	TRBJ1-2	-	-
TGTGCCAGCAGCCAAGGCAGGGGTACCTACGAGCAGTACTTC	CASSQGRGTYEQYF	TRBV14	TRBJ2-7	-	-